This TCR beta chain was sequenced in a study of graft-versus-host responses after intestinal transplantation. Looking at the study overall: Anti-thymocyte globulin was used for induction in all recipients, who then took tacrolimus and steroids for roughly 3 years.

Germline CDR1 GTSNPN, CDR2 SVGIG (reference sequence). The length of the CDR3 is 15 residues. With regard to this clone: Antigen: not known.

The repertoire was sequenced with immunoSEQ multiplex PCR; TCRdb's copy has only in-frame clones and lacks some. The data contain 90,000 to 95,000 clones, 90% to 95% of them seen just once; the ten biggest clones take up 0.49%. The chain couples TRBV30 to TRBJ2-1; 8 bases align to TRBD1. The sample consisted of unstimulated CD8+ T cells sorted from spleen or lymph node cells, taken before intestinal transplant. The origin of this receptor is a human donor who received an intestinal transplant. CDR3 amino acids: CVTSGGDRPNNEQFF. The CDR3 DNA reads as TGTGTAACCTCGGGCGGGGACAGGCCTAACAATGAGCAGTTCTTC.